The 20 T cell receptor beta chains given below trace back to one sample, sequenced in a study of CD4 T cells in relation to SARS-CoV-2 and coronaviruses (dated by TCRdb to 2020 to 2023). These receptors are not linked to any known antigen. Library preparation employed the immunoSEQ multiplex PCR assay. TCRdb carries this immuneACCESS record with in-frame sequences only. Its versions omit some clonotypes, under half of them owing to an unresolved V gene in the studies checked, with the rest unexplained. This sample gives some 45,000 clones in total; about 80% of them show up just once. The ten most abundant clones make up 1.4% to 1.5% of the sample. The specimen was naive CD4+ T cells from PBMCs, cultured in vitro. Reading the label with the study, this specimen's cell subset or site is: naive CD4+ T cells isolated by negative enrichment. The receptors stem from an adult with COVID-19.

The chain carries TRBV2 and TRBJ2-7, with TRBD1 matching 9 bases. Germline V gives CDR1 SNHLY, CDR2 FYNNEI. The CDR3 loop spans 15 amino acids. With V trimmed by 4 bases and J by 0 bases, 4 bases remained unmatched. DNA for the CDR3: TGTGCCAGCAGTGGGGGACAGGGTATCTCCTACGAGCAGTACTTC. Protein: CASSGGQGISYEQYF.

The chain uses TRBV7-9 and TRBJ2-7; unclear D gene. This CDR3 has 14 amino acids. The germline V gene has CDR1 SEHNR and CDR2 FQNEAQ (reference sequence). The V and J ends lost 5 bases and 2 bases respectively, with 13 bases between them. The CDR3 is CASSPLDGPYEQYF. The CDR3 nucleotides are TGTGCCAGCAGCCCCCTGGACGGACCCTACGAGCAGTACTTC.

The chain combines TRBV5-4 with TRBJ1-1; TRBD1 matches 10 bases. V trimming: 4 bases; J trimming: 6 bases; junction bases outside the gene matches: 15. Germline V CDR1 and CDR2: SGHNT, YYREEE (reference sequence). The CDR3 has 17 residues. CDR3 DNA sequence: TGTGCCAGCAGCCCGGGACAGGGGACCCCCGAATGGTCTGAAGCTTTCTTT. Residues: CASSPGQGTPEWSEAFF.

The J gene is TRBJ2-3, the V gene TRBV9; D is unresolved. The CDR3 totals 16 residues. CDR1 is SGDLS and CDR2 is YYNGEE in the germline V gene. The germline V and J ends were trimmed by 0 bases and 2 bases, with 13 bases remaining between them. CDR3 bases: TGTGCCAGCAGCGTAGCCATAGCCCCCCCCACAGATACGCAGTATTTT. This gives the protein CASSVAIAPPTDTQYF.

This clone has a single count. This chain connects TRBV3-1 (or the pseudogene TRBV3-2) to TRBJ1-2, with D maybe TRBD1 (6 bases). Germline V gene sequence: CDR1 LGHDT, CDR2 YNNKEL (reference sequence). The CDR3 extends over 13 amino acids. Between the trimmed V and J ends, which lost 6 bases and 5 bases, there was a span of 13 bases. CDR3 DNA sequence: TGTGCCAGCAGGGGTACAGGGTATTATGGCTACACCTTC. It specifies CASRGTGYYGYTF.

The gene calls are TRBV10-1 and TRBJ2-1; TRBD2 agrees at 14 bases. Trimming at V came to 6 bases and at J to 6 bases, leaving 13 bases not matched to a gene. The CDR3 contains 18 residues. Germline loops: CDR1 WNHNN, CDR2 SYGVQD (reference sequence). The DNA of the CDR3 is TGCGCCAGCAGAACTGGACTAGCGGGAGGACTTTGCCTCAATGAGCAGTTCTTC. Its translation is CASRTGLAGGLCLNEQFF.

The CDR3 bases are TGCGCCAGCAGCCAAAGGTTGGGGGTGGGCGAGCAGTACTTC. Translation gives CASSQRLGVGEQYF. The rearrangement uses TRBV4-1 and TRBJ2-7; D may be TRBD1 or TRBD2 (5 bases each). Per the germline V gene, CDR1 is MGHRA and CDR2 is YSYEKL. V shed 2 bases and J shed 6 bases, with 14 bases lying between them. This CDR3 spans 14 amino acids.

The V and J genes are TRBV14 and TRBJ2-5, with TRBD2 matching over 12 bases. V trimming: 4 bases; J trimming: 5 bases; junction bases outside the gene matches: 5. The length of the CDR3 is 15 residues. Germline CDR1 reads SGHDN; CDR2 reads FVKESK. The CDR3 nucleotides read TGTGCCAGCAGCCCTAGCGGGAGGGCCTGGGAGACCCAGTACTTC. Encoded protein: CASSPSGRAWETQYF.

This chain connects TRBV29-1 to TRBJ2-2; 10 nucleotides match TRBD1. The CDR3 runs to 16 residues. V lost 3 bases and J lost 1; bases outside the gene matches: 5. Germline V lookup: CDR1 SQVTM, CDR2 ANQGSEA. CDR3 DNA: TGCAGCGTTGACTCCGGGACAGGGGTGAACACCGGGGAGCTGTTTTTT. Protein sequence: CSVDSGTGVNTGELFF.

The genes are TRBV10-3 and TRBJ1-1; possible D gene TRBD1, 5 bases. This CDR3 is built from 13 residues. Germline V gives CDR1 ENHRY, CDR2 SYGVKD. V gave up 6 bases and J gave up 4 bases, with 12 bases separating them. This CDR3 is CAIRTGPSTEAFF. Written as DNA, the CDR3 is TGTGCCATCAGGACGGGACCAAGCACTGAAGCTTTCTTT.

In its sample, this clone was seen a few times. The chain recombines TRBV6-1 with TRBJ2-2; 9 bases match TRBD1. Germline V gene data show CDR1 as MNHNS and CDR2 as SASEGT. The CDR3 consists of 18 residues. V shed 0 bases, J shed 4 bases, and the junction held 9 bases outside the gene matches. The CDR3 nucleotides are TGTGCCAGCAGTGAAGCGCTAGGACAGGGGTTGGCCACCGGGGAGCTGTTTTTT. Translation: CASSEALGQGLATGELFF.

The chain carries TRBV29-1 and TRBJ2-5; 7 bases agree with TRBD2. This CDR3 spans 12 amino acids. With 6 bases clipped from V and 5 bases from J, the junction kept 6 bases outside the gene matches. The germline CDR1 and CDR2 sequences are SQVTM and ANQGSEA. The CDR3 here is CSVGEGWETQYF. CDR3 DNA sequence: TGCAGCGTCGGGGAGGGTTGGGAGACCCAGTACTTC.

This clone was seen once. One end of the junction does not line up with germline, which may come from a read error. The V call is TRBV19, the J call TRBJ1-4; D uncertain. The length of the CDR3 is 13 residues. Germline loops: CDR1 LNHDA, CDR2 SQIVND (reference sequence). This CDR3 reads CASRIDFYGKLFF. The CDR3 DNA reads as TGTGCCAGTAGGATAGACTTCTATGGAAAACTGTTTTTT.

This rearrangement joins TRBV7-9 to TRBJ2-7; D is perhaps TRBD1 or TRBD2 (5 bases each). V dropped 0 bases and J dropped 1 base, with 10 bases sitting between them. CDR3 length equals 15 residues. Germline values: CDR1 SEHNR, CDR2 FQNEAQ (reference sequence). The CDR3 DNA reads TGTGCCAGCAGCTTAGCGCTTGGGGGATCCTACGAGCAGTACTTC. Its translation: CASSLALGGSYEQYF.

The chain links TRBV18 to TRBJ2-7; D is perhaps TRBD1 (6 bases). This CDR3 is 12 amino acids long. V was clipped by 3 bases and J by 5 bases, with 8 bases between them. Looked up from germline, CDR1 is KGHSH and CDR2 is LQKENI. The CDR3 DNA reads as TGTGCCAGCTCACCGAACAGGGACGAGCAGTACTTC. As protein: CASSPNRDEQYF.

This chain links TRBV10-1 with TRBJ1-5; 9 nucleotides match TRBD1. The V gene's germline CDR1 is WNHNN and CDR2 SYGVQD (reference sequence). The CDR3 has 14 amino acids. V shed 3 bases and J 5 bases; nucleotides not matched to a gene: 2. The CDR3, as DNA: TGCGCCAGCAGTGACCGGGACAGGGATCAGCCCCAGCATTTT. Protein: CASSDRDRDQPQHF.

V is TRBV5-6 and J is TRBJ1-2; 9 nucleotides line up with TRBD1. Germline CDR1 and CDR2: SGHDT and YYEEEE. The J segment lost 5 bases and the V segment lost 0 bases, leaving 11 bases of the junction unmatched. This CDR3 region has 17 residues. Written as DNA, the CDR3 is TGTGCCAGCAGCTTGGACGGTTTAGGGACAGGGAGTTATGGCTACACCTTC. It codes for CASSLDGLGTGSYGYTF.

This clone came up once. The V call is TRBV9, the J call TRBJ2-3; 9 nucleotides agree with TRBD2. V lost 0 bases to trimming and J lost 1 base; unmatched junction nucleotides: 9. Germline CDR1 reads SGDLS; CDR2 reads YYNGEE. CDR3 size: 18 residues. In DNA, the CDR3 is TGTGCCAGCAGCGTAGCTGCTAGCGGGAAGGTTGGCACAGATACGCAGTATTTT. Protein: CASSVAASGKVGTDTQYF. The full variable domain, completed using reference TRBV9 and TRBJ2-3, is DSGVTQTPKHLITATGQRVTLRCSPRSGDLSVYWYQQSLDQGLQFLIQYYNGEERAKGNILERFSAQQFPDLHSELNLSSLELGDSALYFCASSVAASGKVGTDTQYFGPGTRLTVL.

CDR3 sequence: CSASLDPSSEKLFF. The CDR3 DNA sequence: TGCAGTGCTAGTTTGGACCCTTCGTCGGAAAAACTGTTTTTT. The V and J genes are TRBV20-1 and TRBJ1-4; D remains ambiguous. The CDR3 is made up of 14 amino acids. V was cut by 3 bases and J by 8 bases, with 16 bases left in between. Per germline, CDR1 DFQATT and CDR2 SNEGSKA (reference sequence).

This chain uses TRBV7-2 with TRBJ1-1, with D possibly matching TRBD1 (6 bases). V was shortened by 5 bases and J by 1 base, with 14 bases between the two germline ends. The CDR3 is 15 residues long. Germline V gives CDR1 SGHTA, CDR2 FQGNSA. DNA of the CDR3: TGTGCCAGCAGCATGAGACAGGTCCGGAACACTGAAGCTTTCTTT. Translating gives CASSMRQVRNTEAFF.